This section outlines one T cell receptor (beta chain) sequence together with its context. No antigen is known for it. The data derive from a study of T cell repertoires in cytomegalovirus infection. As for the study in general: Newly reported HLA-C-restricted and thoroughly characterized HLA-B-restricted CMV epitopes were employed.

The J segment lost 3 bases and the V segment lost 5 bases, leaving 9 bases of the junction unmatched. CDR3 size: 17 residues. Germline V lookup: CDR1 SGHTA, CDR2 FQGNSA. Each CDR3 protein is one row after TCRdb ran MiXCR on the reads. The sample lists about 500,000 distinct CDR3 sequences, roughly a third seen once, with roughly 16% in the top ten. The sequenced sample was cultured PBMCs, obtained from culture after CMV antigen stimulation. The chain uses TRBV7-2 and TRBJ2-5; 13 bases match TRBD2. The receptor's source is a human donor in good health (CMV status not recorded). Some clones in this sample may be carry-over from other donors' samples. The CDR3 region has the DNA TGTGCCAGCAGCATGAACCTGGGACTAGCGGGGAAAGAGACCCAGTACTTC. Translating gives CASSMNLGLAGKETQYF.